These T cell receptor beta chains were read from a single sample in a study of regulatory T cells in long-lasting Graves disease. TCRdb redid the calling of the multiplex PCR reads with MiXCR, one entry per CDR3 protein. The sample records 420,000 or so distinct CDR3 sequences, roughly a quarter being singletons. The sequences come from peripheral blood mononuclear cells (PBMCs), collected when the disease was refractory, from a patient treated with antithyroid drugs. The receptors were sampled from a female donor with Graves disease. The CDR3 runs from the conserved cysteine through the conserved F or W. A D gene is named only where the DNA matches it firmly. Size tells how often a clone was seen (once, few, many) or the class of an expanded clone, and some rows leave it out.

cdr3_nt	cdr3_aa	clone_size	j_call	d_call	v_call
TGTGCCAGCAGTCCCGGACAGGGGCGCTCCTACAATGAGCAGTTCTTC	CASSPGQGRSYNEQFF	-	TRBJ2-1	TRBD1	TRBV12-3/TRBV12-4
TGTGCCAGCAGCCCGACTAGAACCTACAATGAGCAGTTCTTC	CASSPTRTYNEQFF	-	TRBJ2-1	-	TRBV28
TGTGCCAGCAGCCAAGATTGGGGAATTTCTGGCTACACCTTC	CASSQDWGISGYTF	-	TRBJ1-2	-	TRBV3-1
TGTGCCAGCTCCCTTTCGGCCCTCGTGAGTGCCGAGCAGTACTTC	CASSLSALVSAEQYF	few	TRBJ2-7	-	TRBV18
TGTGCCAGCAGTCGGGACAGGGGGGCCGGGGAGCTGTTTTTT	CASSRDRGAGELFF	few	TRBJ2-2	TRBD1	TRBV6-2/TRBV6-3
TGTGCCAGCAGCTTAGGGGTCCAGCGGGGGACTGAAGCTTTCTTT	CASSLGVQRGTEAFF	many	TRBJ1-1	-	TRBV7-8
TGTGCCAGCTCACCCGCAGGCACAGATACGCAGTATTTT	CASSPAGTDTQYF	few	TRBJ2-3	-	TRBV18
TGCAGCGTTGAATTTTGGGGGGCTAGCGGAGACGAGCAGTACTTC	CSVEFWGASGDEQYF	-	TRBJ2-7	-	TRBV29-1
TGTGCCAGCAGCTATAGGACTAGCCCAGGGGAGCTGTTTTTT	CASSYRTSPGELFF	few	TRBJ2-2	TRBD2	TRBV6-1
TGTGCCATCAGTGAGTCGTCGGCTACATTTGAAGCTTTCTTT	CAISESSATFEAFF	-	TRBJ1-1	-	TRBV10-3
TGTGCCAGCAGTTACAAAGCCAAAAACATTCAGTACTTC	CASSYKAKNIQYF	-	TRBJ2-4	-	TRBV7-2
TGTGCCAGCAGACCCACAGGGGGCGCGGAGCAGTACTTC	CASRPTGGAEQYF	-	TRBJ2-7	TRBD1	TRBV12-3/TRBV12-4
TGCAGTGCTAGACTCAGAGAAAGGGAAAAACTGTTTTTT	CSARLREREKLFF	-	TRBJ1-4	-	TRBV20-1
TGCAGCGTTGTAGGTAGCAACACCTACGAGCAGTACTTC	CSVVGSNTYEQYF	-	TRBJ2-7	-	TRBV29-1
TGTGCCAGCAGTGAATTCTGGACAGTACAAGAGACCCAGTACTTC	CASSEFWTVQETQYF	many	TRBJ2-5	-	TRBV2
TGTGCCAGCAGCCATTCGAGTCAAGAGACCCAGTACTTC	CASSHSSQETQYF	many	TRBJ2-5	-	TRBV3-1
TGTGCCAGTAGTATAAAAGCAGGGAGCTCGTTTTATGGCTACACCTTC	CASSIKAGSSFYGYTF	-	TRBJ1-2	-	TRBV19
TGTGCCAGCAGCCCAGGGACCAGGTGGGGTGAAGCTTTCTTT	CASSPGTRWGEAFF	few	TRBJ1-1	-	TRBV7-9
TGCAGTGCCAAAGAGGGGCAGGGTGGGCAGCCCCAGCATTTT	CSAKEGQGGQPQHF	few	TRBJ1-5	-	TRBV20-1
TGTGCCAGCAGTTACGCGGGGGGCAATCAGCCCCAGCATTTT	CASSYAGGNQPQHF	many	TRBJ1-5	-	TRBV6-5
TGTGCCACCGAGGATGAGGGACAAAGCTACGAGCAGTACTTC	CATEDEGQSYEQYF	few	TRBJ2-7	-	TRBV30
TGTGCCAGCAGTTTTGTGATAGTGAACACTGAAGCTTTCTTT	CASSFVIVNTEAFF	-	TRBJ1-1	-	TRBV28
TGTGCCAGCAGTTCACTAACCCGGGACGGCCACTATGGCTACACCTTC	CASSSLTRDGHYGYTF	many	TRBJ1-2	-	TRBV6-5
TGTGCCAGCAGTTACTCGAGGGTGGAAAACACCATATATTTT	CASSYSRVENTIYF	-	TRBJ1-3	-	TRBV6-2/TRBV6-3
TGTGCCACCAGTGATTTGCCGGGCAGGGGCATGGATGGCTACACCTTC	CATSDLPGRGMDGYTF	many	TRBJ1-2	-	TRBV24-1
TGTGCCAGCAGCTGGAGGGCCCGTAACACCGGGGAGCTGTTTTTT	CASSWRARNTGELFF	-	TRBJ2-2	-	TRBV6-1
TGTGCCAGCAGTTTATTCAGTTTAGGGGGCAATCAGCCCCAGCATTTT	CASSLFSLGGNQPQHF	-	TRBJ1-5	-	TRBV28
TGTGCCAGTAGTATAGATGGACCCGCCGAGCAGTACTTC	CASSIDGPAEQYF	-	TRBJ2-7	-	TRBV19
TGTGCCAGCCGCCTGGCGGCCCGCTATGGCTACACCTTC	CASRLAARYGYTF	few	TRBJ1-2	-	TRBV6-1
TGTGCCAGCAGCTCTCCCCCAGGGGGAATATACGGCTACACCTTC	CASSSPPGGIYGYTF	many	TRBJ1-2	TRBD1	TRBV11-2